This passage covers 5 T cell receptor beta chains from one sample sequenced in a study of shared clonotypes between healthy human individuals. Produced via immunoSEQ multiplex PCR; TCRdb's table is partial and in-frame only. The sample has about a million clones, about 80% seen once. What was sequenced was memory CD4+ T cells sorted from blood. Specified subset: CD45RA-negative fraction. The receptor set was obtained from a man aged 18 to 29 in good health.

At least ten counts were recorded for this clone. V gene TRBV7-9 combines with J gene TRBJ2-3; perhaps TRBD1 as D (7 bases). CDR3 length: 15 residues. The germline V gene has CDR1 SEHNR and CDR2 FQNEAQ (reference sequence). The germline V and J ends were trimmed by 5 bases and 4 bases, with 16 bases remaining between them. In nucleotides, the CDR3 is TGTGCCAGCAGCCCACAGGGGCGCGGGGCAGATACGCAGTATTTT. Amino acid sequence: CASSPQGRGADTQYF.

The V gene is TRBV9, the J gene TRBJ1-1; 7 nucleotides align to TRBD1. CDR1 and CDR2 (germline): SGDLS, YYNGEE. The V gene end was trimmed by 4 bases and the J gene end by 5 bases; junction bases not matched to a gene: 11. The CDR3 has 15 amino acids. DNA of the CDR3: TGTGCCAGCAGCATACAGGGGACTCCCTGGACTGAAGCTTTCTTT. It specifies CASSIQGTPWTEAFF.

This clone has just one count. J is TRBJ2-4 and V is TRBV28, with D possibly TRBD2 on 6 matching bases. CDR3 size: 12 residues. CDR1 MDHEN and CDR2 SYDVKM come from the germline V gene. The V end was cut by 10 bases, the J end by 2 bases, with 9 bases between. CDR3 loop: CAIGGTKNIQYF. The CDR3 nucleotides are TGTGCCATCGGGGGTACCAAAAACATTCAGTACTTC.

This clone has a single count. The CDR3 loop is CASSQGTWANVLTF. CDR3 bases: TGTGCCAGCAGCCAGGGAACATGGGCCAACGTCCTGACTTTC. The J gene is TRBJ2-6, the V gene TRBV5-6; a possible D gene is TRBD1 (5 bases). V was trimmed by 4 bases and J by 5 bases, leaving 10 bases between them. Germline CDR1 reads SGHDT; CDR2 reads YYEEEE. The CDR3 contains 14 residues.

The V call is TRBV7-9, the J call TRBJ2-7, with TRBD1 matching 7 bases. V trimming: 2 bases; J trimming: 3 bases; junction bases outside the gene matches: 7. Germline assignment: CDR1 SEHNR and CDR2 FQNEAQ (reference sequence). The CDR3 has 15 amino acids. The CDR3 protein is CASSLKGGTDYEQYF. CDR3 bases: TGTGCCAGCAGCTTAAAAGGGGGCACCGACTACGAGCAGTACTTC.